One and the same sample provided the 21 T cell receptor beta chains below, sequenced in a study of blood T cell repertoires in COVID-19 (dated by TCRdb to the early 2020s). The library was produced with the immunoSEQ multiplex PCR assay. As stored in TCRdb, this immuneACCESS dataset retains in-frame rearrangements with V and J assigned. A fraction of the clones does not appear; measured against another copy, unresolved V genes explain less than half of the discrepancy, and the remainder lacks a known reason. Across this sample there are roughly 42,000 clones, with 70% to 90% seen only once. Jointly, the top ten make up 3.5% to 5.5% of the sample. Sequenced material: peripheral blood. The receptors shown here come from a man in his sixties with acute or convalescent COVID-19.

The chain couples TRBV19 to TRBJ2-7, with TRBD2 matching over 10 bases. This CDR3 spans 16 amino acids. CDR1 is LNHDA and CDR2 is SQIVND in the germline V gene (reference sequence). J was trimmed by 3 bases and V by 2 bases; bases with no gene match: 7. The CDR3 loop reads CASSIKNSGGFYEQYF. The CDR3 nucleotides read TGTGCCAGTAGTATAAAAAATAGCGGGGGGTTCTACGAGCAGTACTTC.

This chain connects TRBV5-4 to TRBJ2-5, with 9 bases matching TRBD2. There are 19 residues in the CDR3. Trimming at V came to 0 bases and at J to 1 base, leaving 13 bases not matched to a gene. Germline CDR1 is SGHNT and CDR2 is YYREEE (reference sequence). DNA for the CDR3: TGTGCCAGCAGCTTGGGTTATCTAGCGGGGCCGAGGGTCCAAGAGACCCAGTACTTC. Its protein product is CASSLGYLAGPRVQETQYF.

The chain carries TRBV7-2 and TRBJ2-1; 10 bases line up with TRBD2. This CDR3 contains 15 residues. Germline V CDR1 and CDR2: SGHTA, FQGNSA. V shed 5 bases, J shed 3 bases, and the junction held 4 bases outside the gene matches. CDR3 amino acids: CASSQGLAYYNEQFF. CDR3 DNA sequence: TGTGCCAGCAGCCAGGGACTAGCGTACTACAATGAGCAGTTCTTC.

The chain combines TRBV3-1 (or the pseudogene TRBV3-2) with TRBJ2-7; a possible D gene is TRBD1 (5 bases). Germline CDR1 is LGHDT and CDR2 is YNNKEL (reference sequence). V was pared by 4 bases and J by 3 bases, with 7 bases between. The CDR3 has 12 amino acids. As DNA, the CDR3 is TGTGCCAGCAGCCGAGACAGCTACGAGCAGTACTTC. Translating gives CASSRDSYEQYF.

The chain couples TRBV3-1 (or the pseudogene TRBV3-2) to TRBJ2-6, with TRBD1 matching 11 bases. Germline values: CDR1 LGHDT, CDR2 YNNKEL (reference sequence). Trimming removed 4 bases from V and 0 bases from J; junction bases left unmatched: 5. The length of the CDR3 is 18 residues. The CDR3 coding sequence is TGTGCCAGCAGCCTTGGGACAGGGGGTTACTCTGGGGCCAACGTCCTGACTTTC. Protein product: CASSLGTGGYSGANVLTF.

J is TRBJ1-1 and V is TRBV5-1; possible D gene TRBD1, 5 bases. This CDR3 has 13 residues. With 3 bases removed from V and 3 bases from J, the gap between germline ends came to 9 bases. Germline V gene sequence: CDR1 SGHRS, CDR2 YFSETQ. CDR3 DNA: TGCGCCAGCAGCTGGGCGGGGGACACTGAAGCTTTCTTT. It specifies CASSWAGDTEAFF.

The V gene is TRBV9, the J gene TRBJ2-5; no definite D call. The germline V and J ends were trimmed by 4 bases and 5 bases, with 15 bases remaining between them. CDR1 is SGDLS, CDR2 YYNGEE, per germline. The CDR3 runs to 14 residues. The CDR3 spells CASSLSSGEETQYF. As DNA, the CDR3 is TGTGCCAGCAGCCTTAGCTCGGGTGAGGAGACCCAGTACTTC.

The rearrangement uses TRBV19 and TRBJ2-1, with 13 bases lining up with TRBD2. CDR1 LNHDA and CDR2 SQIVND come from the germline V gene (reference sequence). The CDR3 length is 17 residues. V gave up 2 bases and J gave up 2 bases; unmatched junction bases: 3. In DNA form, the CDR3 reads TGTGCCAGTAGTATACCGACTAGCGGGGGGACCTACAATGAGCAGTTCTTC. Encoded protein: CASSIPTSGGTYNEQFF.

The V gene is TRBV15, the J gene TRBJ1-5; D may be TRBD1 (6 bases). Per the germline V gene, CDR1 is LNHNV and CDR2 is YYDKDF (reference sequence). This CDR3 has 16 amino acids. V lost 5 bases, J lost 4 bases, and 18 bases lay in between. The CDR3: CATSRSRTALNQPQHF. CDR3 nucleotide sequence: TGTGCCACCAGCCGCTCAAGGACAGCCCTGAATCAGCCCCAGCATTTT.

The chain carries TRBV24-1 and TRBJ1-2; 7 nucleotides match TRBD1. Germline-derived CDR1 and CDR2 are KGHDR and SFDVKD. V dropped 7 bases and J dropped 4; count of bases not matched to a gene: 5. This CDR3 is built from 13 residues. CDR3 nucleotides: TGTGCCACCAGCGGGACAGATAGCTATGGCTACACCTTC. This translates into CATSGTDSYGYTF.

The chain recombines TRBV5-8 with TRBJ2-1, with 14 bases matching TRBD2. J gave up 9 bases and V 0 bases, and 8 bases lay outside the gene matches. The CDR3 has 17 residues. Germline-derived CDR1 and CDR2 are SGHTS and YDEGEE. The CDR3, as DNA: TGTGCCAGCAGCTTGGCCTTAGGACTAGCGGGGGGTCTTGAGCAGTTCTTC. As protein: CASSLALGLAGGLEQFF.

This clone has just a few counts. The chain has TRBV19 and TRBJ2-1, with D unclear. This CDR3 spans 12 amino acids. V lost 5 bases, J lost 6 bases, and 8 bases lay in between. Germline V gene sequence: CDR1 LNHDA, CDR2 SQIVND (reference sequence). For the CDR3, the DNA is TGTGCCAGTAGTTGGCTAGGCAATGAGCAGTTCTTC. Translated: CASSWLGNEQFF.

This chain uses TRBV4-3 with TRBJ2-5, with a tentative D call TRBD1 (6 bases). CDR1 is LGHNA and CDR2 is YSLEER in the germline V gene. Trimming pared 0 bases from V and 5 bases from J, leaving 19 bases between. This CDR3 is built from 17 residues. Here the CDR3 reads CASSQDLGVTGMETQYF. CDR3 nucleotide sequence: TGCGCCAGCAGCCAAGATCTGGGTGTAACAGGGATGGAGACCCAGTACTTC.

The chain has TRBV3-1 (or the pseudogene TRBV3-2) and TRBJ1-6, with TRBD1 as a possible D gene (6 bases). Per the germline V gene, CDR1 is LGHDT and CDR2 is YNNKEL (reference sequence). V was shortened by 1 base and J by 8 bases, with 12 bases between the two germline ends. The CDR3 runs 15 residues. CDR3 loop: CASSQGEEGDSPLHF. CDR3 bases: TGTGCCAGCAGCCAAGGAGAAGAGGGGGATTCACCCCTCCACTTT.

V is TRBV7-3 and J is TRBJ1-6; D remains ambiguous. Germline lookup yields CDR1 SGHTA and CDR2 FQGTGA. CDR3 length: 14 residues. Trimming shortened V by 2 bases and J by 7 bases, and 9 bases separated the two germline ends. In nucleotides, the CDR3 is TGTGCCAGCAGCTTAGGGCAGAAAAATTCACCCCTCCACTTT. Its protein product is CASSLGQKNSPLHF.

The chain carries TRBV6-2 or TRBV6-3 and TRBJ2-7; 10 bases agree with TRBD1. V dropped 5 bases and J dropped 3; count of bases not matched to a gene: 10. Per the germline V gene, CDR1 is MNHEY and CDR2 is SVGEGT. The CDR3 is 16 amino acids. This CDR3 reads CASSTGRDRGFYEQYF. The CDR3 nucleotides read TGTGCCAGCAGTACGGGGCGGGACAGGGGTTTCTACGAGCAGTACTTC.

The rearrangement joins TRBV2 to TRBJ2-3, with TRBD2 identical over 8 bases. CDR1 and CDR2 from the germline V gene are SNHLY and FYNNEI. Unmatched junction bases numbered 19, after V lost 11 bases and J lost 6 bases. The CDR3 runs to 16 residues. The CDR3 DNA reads TGTGCCCGTACATCCGGCAGCGGGGGCCCCAGGGATACGCAGTATTTT. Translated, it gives CARTSGSGGPRDTQYF.

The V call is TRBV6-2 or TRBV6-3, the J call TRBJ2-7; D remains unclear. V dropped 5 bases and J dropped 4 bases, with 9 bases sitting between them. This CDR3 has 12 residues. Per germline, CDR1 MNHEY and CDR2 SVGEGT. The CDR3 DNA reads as TGTGCCAGCAGTCCCGAGCTATACGAGCAGTACTTC. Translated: CASSPELYEQYF.

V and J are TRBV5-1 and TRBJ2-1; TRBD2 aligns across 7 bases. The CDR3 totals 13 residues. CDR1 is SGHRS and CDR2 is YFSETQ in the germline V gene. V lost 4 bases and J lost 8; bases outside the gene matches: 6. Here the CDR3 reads CASSTGLFYEQFF. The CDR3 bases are TGCGCCAGCAGCACGGGACTATTCTATGAGCAGTTCTTC.

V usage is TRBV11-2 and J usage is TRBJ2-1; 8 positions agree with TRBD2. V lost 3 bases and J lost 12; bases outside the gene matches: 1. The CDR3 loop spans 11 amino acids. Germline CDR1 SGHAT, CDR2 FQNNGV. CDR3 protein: CASSLAGGQFF. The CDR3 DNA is TGTGCCAGCAGCTTGGCGGGAGGGCAGTTCTTC.

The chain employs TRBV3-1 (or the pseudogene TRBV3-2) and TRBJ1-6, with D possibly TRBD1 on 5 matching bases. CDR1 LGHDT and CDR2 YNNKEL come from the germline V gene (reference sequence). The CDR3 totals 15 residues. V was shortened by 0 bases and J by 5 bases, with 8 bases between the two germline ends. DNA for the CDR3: TGTGCCAGCAGCCAAGAAGCGGGGGATAATTCACCCCTCCACTTT. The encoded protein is CASSQEAGDNSPLHF.